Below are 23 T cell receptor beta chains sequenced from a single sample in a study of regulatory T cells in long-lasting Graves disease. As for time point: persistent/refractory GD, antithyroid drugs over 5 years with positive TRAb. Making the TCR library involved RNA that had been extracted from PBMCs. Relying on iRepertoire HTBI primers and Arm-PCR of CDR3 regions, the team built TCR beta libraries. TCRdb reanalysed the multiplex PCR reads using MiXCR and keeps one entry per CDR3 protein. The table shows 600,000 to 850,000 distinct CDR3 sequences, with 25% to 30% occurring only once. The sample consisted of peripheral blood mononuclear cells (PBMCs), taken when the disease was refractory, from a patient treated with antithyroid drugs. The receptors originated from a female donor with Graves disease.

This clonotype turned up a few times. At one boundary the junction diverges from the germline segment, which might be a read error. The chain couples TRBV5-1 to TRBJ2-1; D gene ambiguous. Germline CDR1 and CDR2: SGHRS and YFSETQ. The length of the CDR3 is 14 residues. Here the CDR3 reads CASSLARQNNEQFF. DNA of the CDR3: TGTGCCAGCAGCTTGGCCCGGCAGAACAATGAGCAGTTCTTC.

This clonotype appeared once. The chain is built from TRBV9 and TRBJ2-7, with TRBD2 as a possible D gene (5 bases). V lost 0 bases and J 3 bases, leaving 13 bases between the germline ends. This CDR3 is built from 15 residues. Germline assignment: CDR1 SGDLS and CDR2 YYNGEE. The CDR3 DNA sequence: TGTGCCAGCAGCGTAGGGGAGAACAGTATCTACGAGCAGTACTTC. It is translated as CASSVGENSIYEQYF.

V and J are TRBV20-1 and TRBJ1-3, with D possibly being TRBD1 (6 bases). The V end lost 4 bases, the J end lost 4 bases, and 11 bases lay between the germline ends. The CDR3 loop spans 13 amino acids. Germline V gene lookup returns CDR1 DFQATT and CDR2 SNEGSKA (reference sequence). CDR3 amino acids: CSANQGYGNTIYF. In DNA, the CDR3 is TGCAGTGCTAATCAGGGGTACGGAAACACCATATATTTT.

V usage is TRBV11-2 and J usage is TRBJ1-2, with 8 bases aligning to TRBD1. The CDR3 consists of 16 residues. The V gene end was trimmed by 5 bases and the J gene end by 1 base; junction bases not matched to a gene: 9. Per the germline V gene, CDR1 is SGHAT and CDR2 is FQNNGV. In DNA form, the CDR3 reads TGTGCCAGCAGCCCCCACAACAGGGGGAGTAACTATGGCTACACCTTC. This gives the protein CASSPHNRGSNYGYTF.

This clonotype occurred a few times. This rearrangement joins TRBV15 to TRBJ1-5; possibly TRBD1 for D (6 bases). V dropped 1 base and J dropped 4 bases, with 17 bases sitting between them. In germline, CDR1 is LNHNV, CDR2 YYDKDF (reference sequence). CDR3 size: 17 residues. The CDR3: CATSRGGRVQGNQPQHF. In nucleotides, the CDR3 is TGTGCCACCAGCAGAGGTGGGCGTGTACAGGGAAATCAGCCCCAGCATTTT.

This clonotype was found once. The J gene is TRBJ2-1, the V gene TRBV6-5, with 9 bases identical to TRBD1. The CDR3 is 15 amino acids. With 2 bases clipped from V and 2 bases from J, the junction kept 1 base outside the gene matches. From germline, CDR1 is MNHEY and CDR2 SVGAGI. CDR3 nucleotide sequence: TGTGCCAGCAGTTACGGGACAGGGACCTACAATGAGCAGTTCTTC. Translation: CASSYGTGTYNEQFF.

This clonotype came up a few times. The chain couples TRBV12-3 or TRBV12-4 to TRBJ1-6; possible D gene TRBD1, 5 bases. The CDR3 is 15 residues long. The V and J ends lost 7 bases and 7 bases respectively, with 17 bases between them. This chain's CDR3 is CASTPEGSINSPLHF. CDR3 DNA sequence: TGTGCCAGCACCCCGGAGGGGTCTATAAATTCACCCCTCCACTTT.

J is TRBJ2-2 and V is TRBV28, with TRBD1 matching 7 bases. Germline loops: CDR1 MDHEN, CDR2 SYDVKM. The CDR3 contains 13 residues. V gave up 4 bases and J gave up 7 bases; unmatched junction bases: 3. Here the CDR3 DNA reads TGTGCCAGCAGTTCGACAGGGTACGGGGAGCTGTTTTTT. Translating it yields CASSSTGYGELFF.

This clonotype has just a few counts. CDR3 in amino acids: CASSLEPLQGMPQHF. The CDR3 coding sequence is TGTGCCAGCAGTTTAGAACCCTTACAGGGGATGCCCCAGCATTTT. The chain links TRBV27 to TRBJ1-5; the match to TRBD1 covers 7 bases. The CDR3 has 15 residues. The germline gives CDR1 MNHEY, CDR2 SMNVEV (reference sequence). With V trimmed by 2 bases and J by 9 bases, 10 bases remained unmatched.

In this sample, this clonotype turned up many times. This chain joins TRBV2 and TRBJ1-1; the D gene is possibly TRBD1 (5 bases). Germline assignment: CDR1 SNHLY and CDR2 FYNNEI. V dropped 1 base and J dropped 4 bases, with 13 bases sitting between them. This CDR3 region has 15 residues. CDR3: CASSEDVGRATEAFF. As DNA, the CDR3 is TGTGCCAGCAGTGAAGATGTGGGACGGGCCACTGAAGCTTTCTTT. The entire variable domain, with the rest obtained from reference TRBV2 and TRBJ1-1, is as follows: EPEVTQTPSHQVTQMGQEVILRCVPISNHLYFYWYRQILGQKVEFLVSFYNNEISEKSEIFDDQFSVERPDGSNFTLKIRSTKLEDSAMYFCASSEDVGRATEAFFGQGTRLTVV.

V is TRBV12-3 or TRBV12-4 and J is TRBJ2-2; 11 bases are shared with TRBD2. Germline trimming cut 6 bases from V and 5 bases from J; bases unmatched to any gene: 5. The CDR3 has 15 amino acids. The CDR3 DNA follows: TGTGCCAGCAGCCCACTAGCGGGAGTGACCGGGGAGCTGTTTTTT. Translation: CASSPLAGVTGELFF.

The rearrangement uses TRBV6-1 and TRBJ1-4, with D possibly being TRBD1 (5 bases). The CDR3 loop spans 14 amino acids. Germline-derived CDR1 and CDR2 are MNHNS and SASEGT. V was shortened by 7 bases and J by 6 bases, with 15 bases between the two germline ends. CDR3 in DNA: TGTGCCAGCAACTCGGGGGGTGGGGATGAAAAACTGTTTTTT. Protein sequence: CASNSGGGDEKLFF.

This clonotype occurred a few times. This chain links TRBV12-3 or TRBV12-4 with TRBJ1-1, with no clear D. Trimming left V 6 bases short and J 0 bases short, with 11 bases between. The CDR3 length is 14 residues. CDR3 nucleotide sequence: TGTGCCAGCAGCCCTCAGGTGTTGAACACTGAAGCTTTCTTT. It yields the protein CASSPQVLNTEAFF.

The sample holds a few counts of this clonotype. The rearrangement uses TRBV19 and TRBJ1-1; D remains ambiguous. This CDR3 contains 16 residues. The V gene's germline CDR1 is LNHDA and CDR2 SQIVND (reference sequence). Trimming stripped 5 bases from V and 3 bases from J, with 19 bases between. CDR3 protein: CASSQSVGVRDTEAFF. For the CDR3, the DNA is TGTGCCAGTAGTCAGTCGGTCGGGGTAAGGGACACTGAAGCTTTCTTT.

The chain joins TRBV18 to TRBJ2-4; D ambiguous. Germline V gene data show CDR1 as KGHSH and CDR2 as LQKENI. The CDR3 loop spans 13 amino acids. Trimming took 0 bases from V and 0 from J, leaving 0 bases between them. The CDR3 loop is CASSPPAKNIQYF. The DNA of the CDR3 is TGTGCCAGCTCACCACCAGCCAAAAACATTCAGTACTTC.

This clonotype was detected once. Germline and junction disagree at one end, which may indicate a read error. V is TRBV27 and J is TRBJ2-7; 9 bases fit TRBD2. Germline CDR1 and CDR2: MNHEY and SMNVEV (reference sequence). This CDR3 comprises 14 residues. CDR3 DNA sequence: TGTGCCAGCAGTTTAGGTAGCGGGAGTTACGGGCAGTACTTC. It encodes CASSLGSGSYGQYF.

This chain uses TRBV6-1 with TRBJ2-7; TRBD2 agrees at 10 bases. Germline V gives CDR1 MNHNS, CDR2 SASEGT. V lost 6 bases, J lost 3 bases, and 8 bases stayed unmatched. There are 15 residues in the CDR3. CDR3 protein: CASRPAGGPNYEQYF. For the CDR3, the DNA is TGTGCCAGCAGGCCAGCGGGAGGGCCCAACTACGAGCAGTACTTC.

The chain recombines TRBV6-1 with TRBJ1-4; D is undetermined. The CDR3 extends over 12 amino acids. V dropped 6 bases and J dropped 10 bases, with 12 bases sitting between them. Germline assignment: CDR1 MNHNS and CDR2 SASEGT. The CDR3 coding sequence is TGTGCCAGCAGAAGACCTGGGGTAAAACTGTTTTTT. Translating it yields CASRRPGVKLFF.

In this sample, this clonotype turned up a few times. The CDR3: CASSPRSGRENEQYF. In nucleotides, the CDR3 is TGTGCCAGCTCACCACGTAGCGGGAGGGAAAACGAGCAGTACTTC. The chain recombines TRBV18 with TRBJ2-7, with 11 bases identical to TRBD2. The CDR3 spans 15 residues. With V trimmed by 1 base and J by 5 bases, 4 bases remained unmatched. Germline CDR1 reads KGHSH; CDR2 reads LQKENI.

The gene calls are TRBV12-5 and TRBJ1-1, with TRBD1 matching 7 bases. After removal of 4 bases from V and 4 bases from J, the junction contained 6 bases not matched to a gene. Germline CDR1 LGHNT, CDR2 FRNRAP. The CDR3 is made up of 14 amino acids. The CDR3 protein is CASGSQGGITEAFF. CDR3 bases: TGTGCTAGTGGTTCGCAGGGGGGGATCACTGAAGCTTTCTTT.

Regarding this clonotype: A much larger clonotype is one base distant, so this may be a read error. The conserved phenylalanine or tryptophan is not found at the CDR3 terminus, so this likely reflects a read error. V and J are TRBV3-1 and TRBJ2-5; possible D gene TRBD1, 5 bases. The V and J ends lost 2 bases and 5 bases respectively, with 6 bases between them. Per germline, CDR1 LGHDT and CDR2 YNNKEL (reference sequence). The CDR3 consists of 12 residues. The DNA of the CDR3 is TGTGCCAGCAGCCAAAGGGGTGAGACCCAGTACTGC. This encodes CASSQRGETQYC.

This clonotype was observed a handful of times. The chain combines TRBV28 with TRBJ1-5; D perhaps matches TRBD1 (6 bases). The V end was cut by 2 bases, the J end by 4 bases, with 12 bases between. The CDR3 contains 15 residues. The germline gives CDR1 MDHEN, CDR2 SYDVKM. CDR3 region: CASSLITGLNQPQHF. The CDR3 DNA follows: TGTGCCAGCAGTTTAATTACAGGGCTAAATCAGCCCCAGCATTTT.

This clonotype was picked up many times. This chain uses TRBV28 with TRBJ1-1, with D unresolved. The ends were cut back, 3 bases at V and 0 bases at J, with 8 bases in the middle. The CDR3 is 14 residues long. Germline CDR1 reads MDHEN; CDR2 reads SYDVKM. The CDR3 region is CASSLPGLNTEAFF. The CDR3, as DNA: TGTGCCAGCAGTTTGCCGGGGTTGAACACTGAAGCTTTCTTT.